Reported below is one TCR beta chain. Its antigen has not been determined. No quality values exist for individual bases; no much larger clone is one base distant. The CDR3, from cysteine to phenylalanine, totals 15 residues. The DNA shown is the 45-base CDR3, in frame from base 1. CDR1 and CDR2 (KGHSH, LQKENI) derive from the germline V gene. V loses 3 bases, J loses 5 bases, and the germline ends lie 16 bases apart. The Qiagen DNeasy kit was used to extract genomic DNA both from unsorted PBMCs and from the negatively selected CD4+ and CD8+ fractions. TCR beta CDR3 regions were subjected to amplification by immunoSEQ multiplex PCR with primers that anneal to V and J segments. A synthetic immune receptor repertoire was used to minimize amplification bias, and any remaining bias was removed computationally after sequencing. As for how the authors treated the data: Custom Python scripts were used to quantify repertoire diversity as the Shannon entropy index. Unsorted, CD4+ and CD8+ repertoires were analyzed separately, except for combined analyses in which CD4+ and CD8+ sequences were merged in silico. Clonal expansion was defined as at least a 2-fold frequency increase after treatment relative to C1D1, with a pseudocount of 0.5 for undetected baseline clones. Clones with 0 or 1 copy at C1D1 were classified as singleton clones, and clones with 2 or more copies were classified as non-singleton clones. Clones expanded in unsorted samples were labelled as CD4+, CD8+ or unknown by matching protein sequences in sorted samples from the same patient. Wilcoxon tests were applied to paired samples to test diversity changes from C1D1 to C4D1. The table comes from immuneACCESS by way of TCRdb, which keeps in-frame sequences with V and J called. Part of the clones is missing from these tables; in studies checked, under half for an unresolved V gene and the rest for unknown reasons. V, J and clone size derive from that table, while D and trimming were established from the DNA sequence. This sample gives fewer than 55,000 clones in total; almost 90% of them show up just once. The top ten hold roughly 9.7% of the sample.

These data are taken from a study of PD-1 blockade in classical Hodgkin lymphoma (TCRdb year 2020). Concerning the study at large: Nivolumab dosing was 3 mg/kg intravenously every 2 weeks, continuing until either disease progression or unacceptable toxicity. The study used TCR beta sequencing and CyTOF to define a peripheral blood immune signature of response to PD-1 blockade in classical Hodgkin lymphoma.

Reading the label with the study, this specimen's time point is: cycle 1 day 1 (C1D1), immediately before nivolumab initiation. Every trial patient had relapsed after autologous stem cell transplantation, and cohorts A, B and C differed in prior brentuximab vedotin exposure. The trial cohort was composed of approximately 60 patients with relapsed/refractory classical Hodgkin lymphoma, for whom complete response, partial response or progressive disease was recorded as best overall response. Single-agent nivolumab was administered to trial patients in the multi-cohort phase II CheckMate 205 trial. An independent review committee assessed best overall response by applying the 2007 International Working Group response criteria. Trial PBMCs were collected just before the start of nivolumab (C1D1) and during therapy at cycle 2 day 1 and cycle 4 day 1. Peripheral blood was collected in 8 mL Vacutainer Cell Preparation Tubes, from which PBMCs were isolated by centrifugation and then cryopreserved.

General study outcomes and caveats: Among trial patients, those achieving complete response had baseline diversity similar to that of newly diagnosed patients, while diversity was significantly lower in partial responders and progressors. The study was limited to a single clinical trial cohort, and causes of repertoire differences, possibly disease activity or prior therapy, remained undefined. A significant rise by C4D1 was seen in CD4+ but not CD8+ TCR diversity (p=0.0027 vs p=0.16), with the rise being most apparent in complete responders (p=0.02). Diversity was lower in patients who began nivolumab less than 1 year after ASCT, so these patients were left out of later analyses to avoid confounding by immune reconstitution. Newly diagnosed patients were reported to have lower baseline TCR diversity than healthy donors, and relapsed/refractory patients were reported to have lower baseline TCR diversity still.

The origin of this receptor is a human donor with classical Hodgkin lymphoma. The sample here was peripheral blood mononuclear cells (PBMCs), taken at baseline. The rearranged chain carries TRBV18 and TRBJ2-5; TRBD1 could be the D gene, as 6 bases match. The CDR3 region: CASSPNTGIDETQYF. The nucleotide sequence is TGTGCCAGCTCACCCAACACAGGGATTGACGAGACCCAGTACTTC.